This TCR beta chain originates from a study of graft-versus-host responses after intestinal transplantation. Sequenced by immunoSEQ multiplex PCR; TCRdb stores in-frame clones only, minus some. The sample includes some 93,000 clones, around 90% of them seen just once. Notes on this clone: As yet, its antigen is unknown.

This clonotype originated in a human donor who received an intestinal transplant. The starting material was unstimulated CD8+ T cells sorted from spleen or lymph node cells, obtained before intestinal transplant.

The CDR3 DNA sequence: TGTGCCAGCAGCGTAGGATCAGGGTTAGCTAGCACAGATACGCAGTATTTT. Translating it yields CASSVGSGLASTDTQYF. V gene TRBV9 combines with J gene TRBJ2-3, with D perhaps TRBD1 (5 bases). Trimming removed 0 bases from V and 0 bases from J, with 14 bases in between. This CDR3 spans 17 amino acids. The germline CDR1 and CDR2 sequences are SGDLS and YYNGEE.